The source of this TCR beta chain is a study of OX40 agonist ivuxolimab in advanced cancers. Across the study: Patients were dosed with the agonistic anti-OX40 (CD134) antibody ivuxolimab. Among those treated, three patients had partial responses, one with hepatocellular carcinoma and two with cutaneous melanoma. The study, taken as a whole, reports: CD4+ and CD8+ T cells in blood underwent clonal expansion by week 6 at 0.1 to 3.0 mg/kg.

As regards this clone: The antigen remains unidentified.

Some clones are missing from TCRdb's copy, which holds only in-frame ones; the method was immunoSEQ multiplex PCR. This table holds roughly 60,000 clones, about 86% found once. Blood sampling was done at baseline, cycle 4 day 1, and cycle 7 day 1. The sample here was CD4+ or CD8+ T cells sorted from blood, taken in a trial of the OX40 agonist ivuxolimab. The receptor's source is an adult with an advanced solid tumor such as melanoma, head and neck, liver or kidney cancer.

The DNA of the CDR3 is TGTGCCAGTAGCACCCGGATCTCGTCGGGGAGGAGTACTGAAGCTTTCTTT. Residues: CASSTRISSGRSTEAFF. The chain combines TRBV19 with TRBJ1-1; D call uncertain. Trimming shortened V by 6 bases and J by 5 bases, and 25 bases separated the two germline ends. Germline V gene lookup returns CDR1 LNHDA and CDR2 SQIVND (reference sequence). This CDR3 is built from 17 residues.